This paragraph covers one TCR beta chain sequence. Its antigen remains unknown. TCR beta CDR3 region amplification was performed from RNA transcripts. When the TCR CDR3 underwent first-round RT-PCR, the HTBI primer set was used. TCRdb fed the multiplex PCR reads into MiXCR, producing one record per CDR3 protein. The repertoire holds 370,000 or so distinct CDR3 sequences, 15% to 19% seen once, with about a quarter in the top ten. Patients aged 18 to 65 had newly diagnosed hyperthyroidism lasting under 2 months. The sample comes from a study of T cells in Graves' hyperthyroidism and ophthalmopathy. Findings of the study overall: Most clonotypes expanded in thyroid above 0.001 were likewise present in blood.

Looked up from germline, CDR1 is MNHEY and CDR2 is SVGEGT. Trimming removed 2 bases from V and 0 bases from J, with 14 bases in between. This CDR3 comprises 17 residues. The specimen sequenced was blood. The chain links TRBV6-2 or TRBV6-3 to TRBJ2-1; D gene ambiguous. This clonotype was sampled from a woman aged 18-29 years with Graves' hyperthyroidism that later progressed to Graves' ophthalmopathy. Here the CDR3 DNA reads TGTGCCAGCAGTTACCCCGATACTACAAGCTCCTACAATGAGCAGTTCTTC. Translated, it gives CASSYPDTTSSYNEQFF.